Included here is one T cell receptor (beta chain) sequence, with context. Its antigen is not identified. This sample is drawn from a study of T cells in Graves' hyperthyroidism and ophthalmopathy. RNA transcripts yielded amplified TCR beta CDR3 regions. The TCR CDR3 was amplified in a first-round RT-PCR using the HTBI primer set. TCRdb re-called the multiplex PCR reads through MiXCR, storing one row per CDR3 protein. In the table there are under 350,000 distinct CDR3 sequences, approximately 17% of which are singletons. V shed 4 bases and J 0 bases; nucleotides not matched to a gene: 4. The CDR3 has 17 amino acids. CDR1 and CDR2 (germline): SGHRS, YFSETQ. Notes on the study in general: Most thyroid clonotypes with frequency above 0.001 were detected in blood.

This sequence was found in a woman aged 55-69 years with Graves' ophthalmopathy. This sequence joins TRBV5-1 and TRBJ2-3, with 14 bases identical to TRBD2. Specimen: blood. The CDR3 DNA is TGCGCCAGCAGCGCCGGGACTAGCGGGGGAAGCACAGATACGCAGTATTTT. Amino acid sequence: CASSAGTSGGSTDTQYF.